This TCR beta chain was sequenced in a study of human T cells and chemical hapten exposure. The CDR3 has 14 amino acids. Germline values: CDR1 MNHEY, CDR2 SVGEGT. The V and J ends lost 4 bases and 3 bases respectively, with 10 bases between them. Each CDR3 protein is one row after TCRdb ran MiXCR on the RACE reads. In the table there are around 300,000 distinct CDR3 sequences, 4.5% to 7% of which are singletons. Time point here: pre-sensitization, week 0. Treatment here: therapeutic diphenylcyclopropenone sensitization with weekly scalp DPC. This clonotype was seen repeatedly, ten times or more. This clonotype was obtained from a woman aged 18-35 years with alopecia areata. Some clones in this sample may be carry-over from other donors' samples. Material: whole blood, obtained in connection with sensitization to the hapten diphenylcyclopropenone (DPC). This chain uses TRBV6-2 or TRBV6-3 with TRBJ1-5, with D uncertain. The CDR3 coding sequence is TGTGCCAGCAGTTTTGGCACCCTCAATCAGCCCCAGCATTTT. It translates to CASSFGTLNQPQHF.